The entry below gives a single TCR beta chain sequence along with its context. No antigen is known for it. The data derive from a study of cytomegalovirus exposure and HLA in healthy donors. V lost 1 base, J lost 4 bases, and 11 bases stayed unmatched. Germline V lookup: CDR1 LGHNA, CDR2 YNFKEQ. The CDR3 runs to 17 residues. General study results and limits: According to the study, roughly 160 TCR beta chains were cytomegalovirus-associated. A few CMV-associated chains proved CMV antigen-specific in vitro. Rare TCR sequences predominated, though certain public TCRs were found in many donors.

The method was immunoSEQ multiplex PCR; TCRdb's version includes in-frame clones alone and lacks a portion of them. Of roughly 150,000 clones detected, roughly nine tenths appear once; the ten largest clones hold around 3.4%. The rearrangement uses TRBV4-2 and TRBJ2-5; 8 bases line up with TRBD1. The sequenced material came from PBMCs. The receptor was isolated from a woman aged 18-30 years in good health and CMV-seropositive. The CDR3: CASSQGVETGAGETQYF. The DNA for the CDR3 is TGTGCCAGCAGCCAAGGGGTAGAGACAGGGGCAGGAGAGACCCAGTACTTC.